This record concerns one T cell receptor (beta chain) sequence. At one boundary the junction diverges from the germline segment, which might be a read error. The CDR3 has 14 amino acids. CDR1 and CDR2 (germline): KGHSH, LQKENI. TCR beta CDR3 regions were amplified from RNA. The TCR CDR3 first-round RT-PCR relied on the HTBI primer set. Via MiXCR, TCRdb re-called the multiplex PCR reads, giving one row per CDR3 protein. There are under 450,000 distinct CDR3 sequences in the sample; approximately 13% occur only once, and 20% lies in the top ten. This entry is derived from a study of T cells in Graves' hyperthyroidism and ophthalmopathy.

The source is a young man with Graves' hyperthyroidism that later progressed to Graves' ophthalmopathy. Specimen: blood. This rearrangement joins TRBV18 to TRBJ1-2; a weak D match, TRBD1 (5 bases). The CDR3, as DNA: TGTGCCAGCTCGTCAGGGACCGACGTTTATGACTACACCTTC. This sequence encodes CASSSGTDVYDYTF.